This TCR beta chain was identified in a study of CXCR3-negative and CXCR3-positive naive CD8 T cells. Germline V gene lookup returns CDR1 DFQATT and CDR2 SNEGSKA (reference sequence). The CDR3 has 15 residues. The authors made the TRB cDNA libraries by 5' RACE using UMI labels. TCRdb re-called the 5' RACE reads and catalogs CDR3 proteins one per entry, DNA excluded. The table lists around 90,000 distinct CDR3 sequences, with less than 1.1% in the top ten. Each CD8+ T cell subset was sorted in triplicate, 300,000 cells each. Sample: naive CXCR3- CD8+ T cells from blood. Subset defined: CD45RO-CCR7+CD27+CD95- naive CD8+ T cells lacking CXCR3 (TNR3-). The chain couples TRBV20-1 to TRBJ2-1; TCRdb reports TRBD2, a call that lacks DNA to check it against. The sequence came from a human donor in good health. Some clones in this sample may be carry-over from other donors' samples. CDR3: CSTLRGGASPLEQFF.